This entry lists 19 T cell receptor beta chains sequenced from one sample in a study of cytomegalovirus exposure and HLA in healthy donors. The study ran its PCR with 60 Vbeta and 13 Jbeta primers. Only in-frame clones appear in the TCRdb table, and some are missing; sequencing was by immunoSEQ multiplex PCR. The sample has more than 130,000 clones; 78% are singletons. The sample taken for sequencing was PBMCs. The receptors here all came from a male donor in good health and CMV-seronegative.

The rearrangement uses TRBV7-8 and TRBJ1-1; D possibly corresponds to TRBD1 (5 bases). The germline V and J ends were trimmed by 1 base and 11 bases, with 23 bases remaining between them. The CDR3 runs 16 residues. Per germline, CDR1 SGHVS and CDR2 FQNEAQ. In DNA, the CDR3 is TGTGCCAGCAGCTTAGATCCCCCTGGGGGGGGTCGAGCGGCTTTCTTT. Translating gives CASSLDPPGGGRAAFF.

Note on this clone: At one boundary the junction diverges from the germline segment, which might be a read error. The chain recombines TRBV25-1 with TRBJ2-6; 7 nucleotides agree with TRBD1. This CDR3 is built from 15 residues. In germline, CDR1 is MGHDK, CDR2 SYGVNS. The CDR3: CSSRQGGAGANVLTF. In nucleotides, the CDR3 is TGTTCCAGCAGACAGGGTGGCGCTGGGGCCAACGTCCTGACTTTC.

This chain uses TRBV7-2 with TRBJ1-1; 8 nucleotides agree with TRBD1. The CDR3 runs 15 residues. The J segment lost 4 bases and the V segment lost 1 base, leaving 5 bases of the junction unmatched. From germline, CDR1 is SGHTA and CDR2 FQGNSA. The DNA of the CDR3 is TGTGCCAGCAGCTTAGGGTCAGGGGGCGTCACTGAAGCTTTCTTT. Its protein product is CASSLGSGGVTEAFF.

The chain links TRBV19 to TRBJ1-2; 8 positions agree with TRBD1. The CDR3 covers 17 residues. The junction had 11 bases not matched to a gene; V was cut back by 4 bases and J by 1 base. Germline V gives CDR1 LNHDA, CDR2 SQIVND (reference sequence). Written as DNA, the CDR3 is TGTGCCAGTAGTAGCTGGGCAGGGACAGGCTTTAACTATGGCTACACCTTC. Its protein is CASSSWAGTGFNYGYTF.

The V gene is TRBV9, the J gene TRBJ2-2; TRBD1 agrees at 11 bases. The CDR3 runs to 17 residues. Germline V lookup: CDR1 SGDLS, CDR2 YYNGEE. Trimming at V came to 0 bases and at J to 7 bases, leaving 8 bases not matched to a gene. The CDR3 DNA follows: TGTGCCAGCAGCGTAGCTATAGGACAGGGGGCGGTCGGGGAGCTGTTTTTT. Protein sequence: CASSVAIGQGAVGELFF.

The chain combines TRBV15 with TRBJ1-1, with 7 bases lining up with TRBD1. V gave up 8 bases and J gave up 7 bases; unmatched junction bases: 13. Germline V lookup: CDR1 LNHNV, CDR2 YYDKDF (reference sequence). This CDR3 has 14 residues. CDR3 sequence: CATFREGGWGEAFF. In nucleotides, the CDR3 is TGTGCCACCTTCAGAGAAGGGGGCTGGGGTGAAGCTTTCTTT.

The V and J genes are TRBV19 and TRBJ1-5, with a tentative D call TRBD1 (6 bases). V dropped 7 bases and J dropped 3 bases, with 19 bases sitting between them. Germline CDR1 LNHDA, CDR2 SQIVND (reference sequence). There are 16 residues in the CDR3. The CDR3 is CASTLGQIFTNQPQHF. The CDR3 DNA is TGTGCCAGTACCCTAGGACAGATCTTTACCAATCAGCCCCAGCATTTT.

The rearrangement joins TRBV30 to TRBJ2-5; 7 positions agree with TRBD1. Germline V gene data show CDR1 as GTSNPN and CDR2 as SVGIG (reference sequence). The CDR3 spans 14 residues. V trimming: 3 bases; J trimming: 5 bases; junction bases outside the gene matches: 9. The chain's CDR3 is CAWSTYRGDETQYF. The CDR3 DNA follows: TGTGCCTGGAGCACCTACAGGGGCGACGAGACCCAGTACTTC. The variable domain in full, with the rest retrieved from reference TRBV30 and TRBJ2-5, is SQTIHQWPATLVQPVGSPLSLECTVEGTSNPNLYWYRQAAGRGLQLLFYSVGIGQISSEVPQNLSASRPQDRQFILSSKKLLLSDSGFYLCAWSTYRGDETQYFGPGTRLLVL.

V gene TRBV25-1 combines with J gene TRBJ1-2, with 7 bases aligning to TRBD1. The CDR3 runs 14 residues. Germline assignment: CDR1 MGHDK and CDR2 SYGVNS. Trimming removed 4 bases from V and 4 bases from J; junction bases left unmatched: 6. DNA of the CDR3: TGTGCCAGCAGTGCTCTGGACAGGTCCTATGGCTACACCTTC. Amino acids: CASSALDRSYGYTF.

The chain recombines TRBV5-4 with TRBJ1-1, with D perhaps TRBD1 (6 bases). From germline, CDR1 is SGHNT and CDR2 YYREEE (reference sequence). The CDR3 sequence is 15 residues long. V lost 0 bases and J 5 bases, leaving 14 bases between the germline ends. The CDR3 sequence: CASSLGQQGGTEAFF. The CDR3 DNA sequence: TGTGCCAGCAGCTTGGGGCAACAGGGTGGTACTGAAGCTTTCTTT.

The chain combines TRBV2 with TRBJ1-6; D not resolved. V gave up 5 bases and J gave up 7 bases, with 6 bases separating them. The germline V gene encodes CDR1 SNHLY and CDR2 FYNNEI. This CDR3 is built from 12 residues. The CDR3 region has the DNA TGTGCCAGCAGTTCCGAGAATTCACCCCTCCACTTT. Amino acid sequence: CASSSENSPLHF.

A word on this clone: The sample contains more than one DNA sequence encoding this CDR3. This chain links TRBV9 with TRBJ2-7; no definite D call. Looked up from germline, CDR1 is SGDLS and CDR2 is YYNGEE. V lost 8 bases and J 0 bases, leaving 12 bases between the germline ends. This CDR3 comprises 13 residues. This CDR3 reads CASSPRSSYEQYF. The DNA of the CDR3 is TGTGCCAGTTCTCCGAGGAGCTCCTACGAGCAGTACTTC.

The genes are TRBV6-1 and TRBJ1-1; TRBD1 matches 8 bases. This CDR3 comprises 15 residues. Germline V gene lookup returns CDR1 MNHNS and CDR2 SASEGT. V gave up 5 bases and J gave up 3 bases; unmatched junction bases: 8. Here the CDR3 reads CASSLEGQVYTEAFF. CDR3 bases: TGTGCCAGCAGTTTAGAGGGACAGGTCTACACTGAAGCTTTCTTT.

V gene TRBV5-4 combines with J gene TRBJ2-3, with 8 bases matching TRBD2. Germline loops: CDR1 SGHNT, CDR2 YYREEE (reference sequence). The CDR3 has 16 residues. Trimming cost V 4 bases and J 6 bases; bases outside gene matches: 13. CDR3 loop: CASSLAGGRPVDTQYF. CDR3 coding DNA: TGTGCCAGCAGCCTGGCGGGCGGGAGGCCAGTTGATACGCAGTATTTT.

V usage is TRBV7-2 and J usage is TRBJ2-6; D ambiguous. The CDR3 is 16 amino acids. The V and J ends lost 0 bases and 0 bases respectively, with 6 bases between them. Germline lookup yields CDR1 SGHTA and CDR2 FQGNSA. Here the CDR3 DNA reads TGTGCCAGCAGCTTAGCGGCCCTCTCTGGGGCCAACGTCCTGACTTTC. Its protein is CASSLAALSGANVLTF.

Points on this clone: The same CDR3 can be traced to other DNA sequences in this sample. The chain has TRBV5-1 and TRBJ1-3, with D perhaps TRBD1 (5 bases). CDR3 length: 15 amino acids. The V gene lost 4 bases and the J gene lost 0 bases, with 11 bases spanning the gap. Germline V gene data show CDR1 as SGHRS and CDR2 as YFSETQ. DNA for the CDR3: TGCGCCAGCAGCCTCGGACAAACCTCTGGAAACACCATATATTTT. Translation gives CASSLGQTSGNTIYF.

The V and J genes are TRBV30 and TRBJ2-5; D remains unclear. V was cut by 0 bases and J by 5 bases, with 10 bases left in between. The CDR3 has 13 residues. Germline V gene sequence: CDR1 GTSNPN, CDR2 SVGIG (reference sequence). The CDR3 nucleotides are TGTGCCTGGAGTGTAGAGGTTTCGGAGACCCAGTACTTC. It yields the protein CAWSVEVSETQYF.

The chain carries TRBV6-5 and TRBJ2-5, with 11 nucleotides matching TRBD2. J gave up 4 bases and V 6 bases, and 7 bases lay outside the gene matches. The CDR3 loop spans 15 amino acids. CDR1 and CDR2 from the germline V gene are MNHEY and SVGAGI. The CDR3 DNA reads TGTGCCAGCAGGATAATAGCGGGGGGGCCAGAGACCCAGTACTTC. Translating it yields CASRIIAGGPETQYF.

This sequence joins TRBV10-3 and TRBJ2-1; 7 nucleotides align to TRBD1. Germline V CDR1 and CDR2: ENHRY, SYGVKD. The CDR3 sequence is 17 residues long. Trimming cost V 3 bases and J 4 bases; bases outside gene matches: 12. The CDR3 DNA sequence: TGTGCCATCAGTGACAACAAAAGGGGGCCCCGATACAATGAGCAGTTCTTC. It translates to CAISDNKRGPRYNEQFF.